The clone carrying this T cell receptor beta chain was seen ten or more times. Trimming removed 7 bases from V and 1 base from J, with 10 bases in between. The CDR3 has 13 amino acids. The data derive from a study of neurological immune-mediated disorders. TCRdb processed the 5' RACE reads anew with MiXCR; each CDR3 protein has one entry. The top ten clones hold 2.5% to 3% of a sample with about 60,000 distinct CDR3 sequences, less than 5% of them seen once. 2 million unsorted PBMCs were stored in RNAlater at -80 °C before RNA extraction. V and J are TRBV12-3 or TRBV12-4 and TRBJ1-2, with unresolved D. Input material: PBMCs. The origin of this receptor is a man in his fifties or sixties with multiple sclerosis. CDR3 in DNA: TGTGCCAGCACGCTTGAGGGTAACTATGGCTACACCTTC. Encoded protein: CASTLEGNYGYTF.